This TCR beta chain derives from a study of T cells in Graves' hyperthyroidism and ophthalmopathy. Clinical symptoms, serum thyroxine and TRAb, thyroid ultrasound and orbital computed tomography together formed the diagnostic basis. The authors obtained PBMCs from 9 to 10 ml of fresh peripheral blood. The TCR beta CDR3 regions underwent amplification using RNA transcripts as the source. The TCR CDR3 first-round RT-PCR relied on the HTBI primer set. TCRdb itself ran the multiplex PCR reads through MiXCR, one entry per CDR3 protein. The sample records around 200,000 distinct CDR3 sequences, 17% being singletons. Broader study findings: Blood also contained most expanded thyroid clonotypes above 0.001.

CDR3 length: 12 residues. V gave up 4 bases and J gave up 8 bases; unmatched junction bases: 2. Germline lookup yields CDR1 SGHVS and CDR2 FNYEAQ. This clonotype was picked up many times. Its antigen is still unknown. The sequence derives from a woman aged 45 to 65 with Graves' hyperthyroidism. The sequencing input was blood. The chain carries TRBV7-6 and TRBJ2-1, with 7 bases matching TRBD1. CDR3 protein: CASSYRGHEQFF. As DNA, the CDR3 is TGTGCCAGCAGCTATAGGGGGCATGAGCAGTTCTTC.